Shown below are 16 T cell receptor beta chains from a single sample sequenced in a study of blood T cell repertoires in COVID-19. The data were produced by immunoSEQ multiplex PCR, yet TCRdb's version contains in-frame clones alone and is incomplete. The repertoire holds around 300,000 clones, with approximately 89% as singletons. The sample comprised PBMCs or T cells enriched from blood (not recorded which). The receptors originated from a woman between 18 and 29 years old who had recovered from COVID-19.

There are a few counts of this clone. This chain links TRBV5-4 with TRBJ2-1, with a possible D match to TRBD2 (7 bases). Germline V gene data show CDR1 as SGHNT and CDR2 as YYREEE (reference sequence). The V and J ends lost 3 bases and 4 bases respectively, with 11 bases between them. This CDR3 spans 14 amino acids. The CDR3 bases are TGTGCCAGCAGCTCAGGGGAGGGGTACAATGAGCAGTTCTTC. Its protein product is CASSSGEGYNEQFF.

This clone has just a few counts. The chain recombines TRBV10-2 with TRBJ1-2, with 9 bases matching TRBD1. Germline loops: CDR1 WSHSY, CDR2 SAAADI. V was clipped by 2 bases and J by 4 bases; unmatched bases: 11. This CDR3 contains 17 residues. The CDR3 DNA sequence: TGCGCCAGCAGTGAGGTCGCCGGGACAGGGACCAGCTATGGCTACACCTTC. Protein product: CASSEVAGTGTSYGYTF.

V is TRBV6-6 and J is TRBJ1-4; 7 positions match TRBD1. Trimming removed 8 bases from V and 3 bases from J; junction bases left unmatched: 15. Germline assignment: CDR1 MNHNY and CDR2 SVGAGI (reference sequence). There are 17 residues in the CDR3. CDR3 sequence reads: CASGQTPGGLANEKLFF. In nucleotides, the CDR3 is TGTGCCAGCGGTCAGACCCCAGGGGGATTGGCTAATGAAAAACTGTTTTTT.

The J gene is TRBJ2-7, the V gene TRBV3-1 (or the pseudogene TRBV3-2); 12 bases are shared with TRBD2. The germline V gene encodes CDR1 LGHDT and CDR2 YNNKEL (reference sequence). V shed 4 bases, J shed 5 bases, and the junction held 12 bases outside the gene matches. The CDR3 runs 17 residues. This CDR3 is CASSPRAASGGANEQYF. The CDR3 nucleotides are TGTGCCAGCAGCCCTAGAGCGGCTAGCGGGGGGGCTAACGAGCAGTACTTC.

In regard to this clone: Its ends do not fully match the called genes, so a read error is possible. This chain uses TRBV10-3 with TRBJ2-1; weak D call: TRBD2 (5 bases). Per germline, CDR1 ENHRY and CDR2 SYGVKD. The CDR3 has 11 residues. The CDR3 DNA reads as TGTGCCATCAGTGGTTCCCCTAGCCCGATCTTC. Protein sequence: CAISGSPSPIF.

This chain uses TRBV7-9 with TRBJ1-4, with 8 bases fitting TRBD1. Germline loops: CDR1 SEHNR, CDR2 FQNEAQ (reference sequence). This CDR3 spans 15 amino acids. V was clipped by 1 base and J by 8 bases; unmatched bases: 6. The CDR3 bases are TGTGCCAGCAGCTTAGAAGTCAGGGGGCAGGAAAAACTGTTTTTT. This encodes CASSLEVRGQEKLFF.

The gene calls are TRBV9 and TRBJ2-5, with 13 bases aligning to TRBD2. Germline lookup yields CDR1 SGDLS and CDR2 YYNGEE. Germline trimming cut 3 bases from V and 5 bases from J; bases unmatched to any gene: 4. The CDR3 has 15 amino acids. CDR3 in amino acids: CASSAGTSGTETQYF. DNA of the CDR3: TGTGCCAGCAGCGCCGGGACTAGCGGGACGGAGACCCAGTACTTC.

This clone was found once. The gene calls are TRBV13 and TRBJ2-3; no firm D call. The germline V and J ends were trimmed by 5 bases and 2 bases, with 8 bases remaining between them. Germline loops: CDR1 PRHDT, CDR2 FYEKMQ (reference sequence). The CDR3 spans 13 residues. The CDR3 DNA reads as TGTGCCAGCAGCGGTGCGGACACAGATACGCAGTATTTT. Translation gives CASSGADTDTQYF.

The J gene is TRBJ2-1, the V gene TRBV3-1 (or the pseudogene TRBV3-2); 9 bases fit TRBD2. This CDR3 comprises 17 residues. Germline V gene sequence: CDR1 LGHDT, CDR2 YNNKEL (reference sequence). V shed 3 bases and J 3 bases; nucleotides not matched to a gene: 9. This chain's CDR3 is CASSHKGLAGFYNEQFF. The CDR3 nucleotides are TGTGCCAGCAGCCATAAGGGACTAGCAGGATTCTACAATGAGCAGTTCTTC.

The chain has TRBV20-1 and TRBJ2-3; D might be TRBD1 (6 bases). The CDR3 totals 14 residues. V lost 3 bases to trimming and J lost 0 bases, with 10 bases between them. The V gene's germline CDR1 is DFQATT and CDR2 SNEGSKA (reference sequence). The CDR3 is CSASLGASTDTQYF. The CDR3 DNA reads as TGCAGTGCTAGTTTGGGGGCAAGCACAGATACGCAGTATTTT.

V usage is TRBV11-3 and J usage is TRBJ1-6; the D is unclear. The V and J ends lost 5 bases and 5 bases respectively, with 7 bases between them. From germline, CDR1 is SGHNT and CDR2 YENEEA. CDR3 length: 13 residues. The CDR3 spells CASSTQDNSPLHF. The CDR3 DNA sequence: TGTGCCAGCAGCACGCAGGATAATTCACCCCTCCACTTT.

The rearrangement uses TRBV27 and TRBJ2-3; a weak D match, TRBD2 (5 bases). Germline CDR1 MNHEY, CDR2 SMNVEV (reference sequence). V lost 2 bases to trimming and J lost 4 bases, with 7 bases between them. The CDR3 totals 13 residues. Here the CDR3 reads CASSLRGADTQYF. CDR3 bases: TGTGCCAGCAGTTTACGGGGTGCAGATACGCAGTATTTT.

This clone was seen a handful of times. The V and J genes are TRBV14 and TRBJ1-1; tentative D call: TRBD1 (5 bases). Trimming stripped 1 base from V and 11 bases from J, with 11 bases between. Per the germline V gene, CDR1 is SGHDN and CDR2 is FVKESK. The CDR3 contains 12 residues. This CDR3 reads CASSQVRGEAFF. CDR3 DNA sequence: TGTGCCAGCAGCCAAGTTCGGGGGGAGGCTTTCTTT. Complete variable domain (other parts from reference TRBV14 and TRBJ1-1): EAGVTQFPSHSVIEKGQTVTLRCDPISGHDNLYWYRRVMGKEIKFLLHFVKESKQDESGMPNNRFLAERTGGTYSTLKVQPAELEDSGVYFCASSQVRGEAFFGQGTRLTVV.

The V call is TRBV30, the J call TRBJ2-7, with 8 bases identical to TRBD2. The ends lost 4 bases at V and 3 bases at J; junction bases unmatched: 8. From germline, CDR1 is GTSNPN and CDR2 SVGIG (reference sequence). This CDR3 has 14 amino acids. CDR3 protein: CAWNVAGILYEQYF. CDR3 coding DNA: TGTGCCTGGAATGTAGCGGGGATCCTCTACGAGCAGTACTTC.

V usage is TRBV3-1 (or the pseudogene TRBV3-2) and J usage is TRBJ1-5, with 7 bases fitting TRBD1. The CDR3 is 16 residues long. Trimming removed 4 bases from V and 4 bases from J; junction bases left unmatched: 10. Per germline, CDR1 LGHDT and CDR2 YNNKEL (reference sequence). The CDR3 reads CASSPHQGVGNQPQHF. In nucleotides, the CDR3 is TGTGCCAGCAGCCCGCACCAGGGGGTCGGGAATCAGCCCCAGCATTTT.

The chain uses TRBV19 and TRBJ1-4, with D perhaps matching TRBD1 (6 bases). Germline loops: CDR1 LNHDA, CDR2 SQIVND (reference sequence). V lost 7 bases and J lost 6, with 15 bases in between. The CDR3 contains 14 residues. CDR3 amino acids: CASTPTGPHEKLFF. CDR3 DNA sequence: TGTGCCAGTACCCCGACAGGACCCCATGAAAAACTGTTTTTT.